One T cell receptor beta chain is described in this entry. The antigen is undetermined. Each of the donors had roughly 9.7 milliliters of peripheral blood drawn into EDTA-treated Vacutainer tubes. A second PCR of roughly 6 to 12 cycles used a sample-barcoded 5' primer and a J-beta primer mix. TCRdb re-derived calls from the 5' RACE reads in MiXCR, one entry per CDR3 protein. The sample records 1.5 million to 2 million distinct CDR3 sequences, 40% to 55% being singletons. This sample was included in a study of blood T cells in healthy people across ages. Study-level results: When set beside aged donors, long-lived donors presented more naive CD4+ cells and higher diversity. Changes seen in expanded clonotypes were possibly confounded by donor CMV status left unknown.

This sequence originates from a woman aged 40 to 50 in good health. The sample comprised blood.

The CDR3 DNA follows: TGTGCCACCAGTGACCCGGGGGCCCTCTCCTACAATGAGCAGTTCTTC. It translates to CATSDPGALSYNEQFF. The rearrangement joins TRBV24-1 to TRBJ2-1; D possibly matches TRBD1 or TRBD2 (6 bases each). The V end was cut by 4 bases, the J end by 0 bases, with 12 bases between. The CDR3 spans 16 residues. Germline V gene lookup returns CDR1 KGHDR and CDR2 SFDVKD.